Listed below are T cell receptor beta chains from one sample, sequenced in a study of control samples from healthy donors and cancer patients. The assay was immunoSEQ multiplex PCR, and TCRdb's table has in-frame clones only and misses some. This sample has about 150,000 clones, with approximately 94% found just once. Sequenced material: blood. All receptors derive from a middle-aged man in good health. CDR3s include the opening cysteine and the closing phenylalanine or tryptophan. A D gene is named only where the DNA matches it firmly. Clone size appears in some rows only: once, few, many, or a class for an expanded clone.

j_gene: TRBJ1-1; d_gene: TRBD1; abundance: .; v_gene: TRBV5-1; CDR3aa: CASSLRQGVKGTEAFF; CDR3nt: TGCGCCAGCAGCTTACGTCAGGGGGTGAAAGGCACTGAAGCTTTCTTT
j_gene: TRBJ2-5; d_gene: TRBD1; abundance: once; v_gene: TRBV15; CDR3aa: CATSRVGTGSYQETQYF; CDR3nt: TGTGCCACCAGCAGAGTAGGGACAGGGTCGTACCAAGAGACCCAGTACTTC
j_gene: TRBJ1-1; d_gene: TRBD1; abundance: .; v_gene: TRBV6-5; CDR3aa: CASFPDRLNTEAFF; CDR3nt: TGTGCCAGCTTCCCGGACAGGCTGAACACTGAAGCTTTCTTT
j_gene: TRBJ1-6; d_gene: .; abundance: .; v_gene: TRBV11-2; CDR3aa: CASTSGALRNSPLHF; CDR3nt: TGTGCCAGCACCTCAGGGGCGTTACGTAATTCACCCCTCCACTTT
j_gene: TRBJ1-3; d_gene: .; abundance: .; v_gene: TRBV18; CDR3aa: CASSAAGPHSGNTIYF; CDR3nt: TGTGCCAGCTCTGCCGCGGGACCTCACTCTGGAAACACCATATATTTT
j_gene: TRBJ2-7; d_gene: .; abundance: .; v_gene: TRBV28; CDR3aa: CASRKGRYEQYF; CDR3nt: TGTGCCAGCAGGAAAGGGCGATACGAGCAGTACTTC
j_gene: TRBJ1-5; d_gene: TRBD1; abundance: .; v_gene: TRBV5-1; CDR3aa: CASSLGGGNNQPQHF; CDR3nt: TGCGCCAGCAGCTTGGGAGGGGGCAACAATCAGCCCCAGCATTTT
j_gene: TRBJ1-1; d_gene: TRBD1; abundance: .; v_gene: TRBV5-4; CDR3aa: CASRTGRNTEAFF; CDR3nt: TGTGCCAGCAGGACAGGGAGGAACACTGAAGCTTTCTTT
j_gene: TRBJ1-1; d_gene: TRBD1; abundance: .; v_gene: TRBV27; CDR3aa: CASSLSWTGNTEAFF; CDR3nt: TGTGCCAGCAGTTTATCGTGGACAGGGAACACTGAAGCTTTCTTT
j_gene: TRBJ1-1; d_gene: .; abundance: .; v_gene: TRBV28; CDR3aa: CASAIEQGRAFF; CDR3nt: TGTGCCAGCGCAATCGAACAGGGTCGAGCTTTCTTT
j_gene: TRBJ2-4; d_gene: .; abundance: .; v_gene: TRBV6-2/TRBV6-3; CDR3aa: CASSRTGIENIQYF; CDR3nt: TGTGCCAGCAGTCGTACAGGGATCGAAAACATTCAGTACTTC
j_gene: TRBJ1-6; d_gene: .; abundance: .; v_gene: TRBV19; CDR3aa: CASNTGIYNSPLHF; CDR3nt: TGTGCCAGTAATACGGGAATCTATAATTCACCCCTCCACTTT